This TCR beta chain was found in a study of T and B cells in COVID-19 patients. Multiplex PCR with BIOMED2 TRB-A/B primer pools amplified TRB rearrangements. TCRdb called the multiplex PCR reads again in MiXCR, with one record for every CDR3 protein. In the table there are thousands of distinct CDR3 sequences, 20% of which are singletons. This clonotype appeared many times. Per germline, CDR1 SGHNT and CDR2 YENEEA. This CDR3 is built from 14 residues. V shed 5 bases and J 4 bases; nucleotides not matched to a gene: 7. From blood, about 240-500 ng of genomic DNA served as TRB template. The material sequenced was blood. The chain has TRBV11-3 and TRBJ1-1; 7 nucleotides align to TRBD1. The clonotype originates from a human donor who had recovered from COVID-19. CDR3 region: CASSDRVTGTEAFF. The CDR3 coding sequence is TGTGCCAGCAGCGACAGGGTTACAGGCACTGAAGCTTTCTTT.